This is a list of T cell receptor beta chains from one sample in a study of blood T cell repertoires in COVID-19. TCRdb keeps only in-frame clones here, not all; method: immunoSEQ multiplex PCR. Here the sample spans roughly 150,000 clones, approximately 87% being singletons. Sequencing was performed on peripheral blood. The receptors were sampled from a human donor in a cohort sampled during active COVID-19. The CDR3 runs from the conserved cysteine through the conserved F or W. The order of the fields is clone size, D gene, J gene, V gene, CDR3 DNA, CDR3 protein. The D gene is left open where the match is weak. Clone size appears in some rows only: once, few, many, or a class for an expanded clone.

abundance: once; d_gene: TRBD2; j_gene: TRBJ2-5; v_gene: TRBV4-2; CDR3nt: TGTGCCAGCAGCCCGCAAACCGGGGGGGCCGAAGAGACCCAGTACTTC; CDR3aa: CASSPQTGGAEETQYF
abundance: NA; d_gene: TRBD1; j_gene: TRBJ2-5; v_gene: TRBV5-4; CDR3nt: TGTGCCAGCAGCTTGGGCGGGACAGGGCAAGAGACCCAGTACTTC; CDR3aa: CASSLGGTGQETQYF
abundance: NA; d_gene: NA; j_gene: TRBJ1-1; v_gene: TRBV5-4; CDR3nt: TGTGCCAGCAGCCCTAGTAACGGAAACACTGAAGCTTTCTTT; CDR3aa: CASSPSNGNTEAFF
abundance: NA; d_gene: TRBD1; j_gene: TRBJ1-6; v_gene: TRBV18; CDR3nt: TGTGCCAGCTCAGCTGGACAGGCTGGTAATTCACCCCTCCACTTT; CDR3aa: CASSAGQAGNSPLHF
abundance: NA; d_gene: NA; j_gene: TRBJ1-2; v_gene: TRBV27; CDR3nt: TGTGCCAGCAGTTTTGGGACAAGGAACTATGGCTACACCTTC; CDR3aa: CASSFGTRNYGYTF
abundance: NA; d_gene: NA; j_gene: TRBJ1-4; v_gene: TRBV5-1; CDR3nt: TGCGCCAGCAGCTTGTTGCAGGGTTCTGAAAAACTGTTTTTT; CDR3aa: CASSLLQGSEKLFF
abundance: NA; d_gene: NA; j_gene: TRBJ1-1; v_gene: TRBV6-2/TRBV6-3; CDR3nt: TGTGCCAGCAGTCAGGGGACGACTGAAGCTTTCTTT; CDR3aa: CASSQGTTEAFF
abundance: NA; d_gene: NA; j_gene: TRBJ1-2; v_gene: TRBV12-3/TRBV12-4; CDR3nt: TGTGCCAGCGGACATTCTAACTATGGCTACACCTTC; CDR3aa: CASGHSNYGYTF
abundance: NA; d_gene: TRBD1; j_gene: TRBJ1-2; v_gene: TRBV19; CDR3nt: TGTGCCAGTAGTAGACAGGGGACATCAGGCCCCTATGGCTACACCTTC; CDR3aa: CASSRQGTSGPYGYTF
abundance: NA; d_gene: NA; j_gene: TRBJ1-1; v_gene: TRBV29-1; CDR3nt: TGCAGCGTTGATTTCGGACTTTTAGAGGGAGCTTTCTTT; CDR3aa: CSVDFGLLEGAFF
abundance: NA; d_gene: NA; j_gene: TRBJ1-6; v_gene: TRBV6-2/TRBV6-3; CDR3nt: TGTGCCAGCAGCGCGGGCTCGTCGAATTCACCCCTCCACTTT; CDR3aa: CASSAGSSNSPLHF
abundance: NA; d_gene: NA; j_gene: TRBJ2-6; v_gene: TRBV9; CDR3nt: TGTGCCAGCAGCGCCCTTAGAGGGGCCAACGTCCTGACTTTC; CDR3aa: CASSALRGANVLTF
abundance: NA; d_gene: TRBD1; j_gene: TRBJ1-1; v_gene: TRBV2; CDR3nt: TGTGCCAGCAGTAGACAGGGGTTGAACACTGAAGCTTTCTTT; CDR3aa: CASSRQGLNTEAFF
abundance: NA; d_gene: TRBD2; j_gene: TRBJ2-1; v_gene: TRBV3-1/TRBV3-2; CDR3nt: TGTGCCAGCACCGTACTAGCGGGAGGTCATGAGCAGTTCTTC; CDR3aa: CASTVLAGGHEQFF